This record looks at one T cell receptor beta chain sequence and its context. Relative to the germline gene, one junction end is altered; a read error may explain this. These data belong to a study of control samples from healthy donors and cancer patients. Profiling relied on immunoSEQ multiplex PCR, and the TCRdb table lists in-frame clones only, not all of them. The sample includes some 150,000 clones, 91% of them seen just once. The CDR3 loop spans 19 amino acids. Germline loops: CDR1 PRHDT, CDR2 FYEKMQ (reference sequence). Source material: blood. The chain couples TRBV13 to TRBJ2-5; D possibly corresponds to TRBD2 (6 bases). The sequence came from a man between 18 and 29 years old in good health. CDR3 protein: CASTLRGAGTEPYQETQYF. The CDR3 nucleotides are TGTGCCAGCACCTTACGTGGGGCGGGGACTGAACCTTACCAAGAGACCCAGTACTTC.